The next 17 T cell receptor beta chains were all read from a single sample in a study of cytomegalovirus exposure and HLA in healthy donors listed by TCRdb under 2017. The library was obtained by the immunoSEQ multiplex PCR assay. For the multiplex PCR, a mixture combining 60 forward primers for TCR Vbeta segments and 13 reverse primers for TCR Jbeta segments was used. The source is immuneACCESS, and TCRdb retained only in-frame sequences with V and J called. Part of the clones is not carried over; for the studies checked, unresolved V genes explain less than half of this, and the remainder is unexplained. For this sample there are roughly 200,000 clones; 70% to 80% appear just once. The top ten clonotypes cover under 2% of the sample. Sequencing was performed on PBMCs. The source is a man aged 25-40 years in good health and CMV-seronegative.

In DNA, the CDR3 is TGTGCCAGCAGTGAACAGGGCAACTCTGGAAACACCATATATTTT. It translates to CASSEQGNSGNTIYF. This rearrangement joins TRBV2 to TRBJ1-3; maybe TRBD1 (5 bases). Germline V gene sequence: CDR1 SNHLY, CDR2 FYNNEI. CDR3 size: 15 residues. Between the trimmed V and J ends, which lost 2 bases and 0 bases, there was a span of 8 bases.

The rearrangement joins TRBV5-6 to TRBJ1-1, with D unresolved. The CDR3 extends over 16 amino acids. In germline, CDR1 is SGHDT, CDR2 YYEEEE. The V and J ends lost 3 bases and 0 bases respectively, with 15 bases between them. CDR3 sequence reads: CASSSTPRGMNTEAFF. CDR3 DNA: TGTGCCAGCAGCTCCACACCCCGAGGCATGAACACTGAAGCTTTCTTT.

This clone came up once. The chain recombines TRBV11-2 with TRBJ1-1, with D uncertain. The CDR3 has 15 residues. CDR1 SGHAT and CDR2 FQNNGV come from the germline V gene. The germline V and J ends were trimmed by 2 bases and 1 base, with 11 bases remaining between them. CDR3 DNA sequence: TGTGCCAGCAGCTTATCCCGACGGGGGAACACTGAAGCTTTCTTT. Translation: CASSLSRRGNTEAFF. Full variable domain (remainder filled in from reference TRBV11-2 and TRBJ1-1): EAGVAQSPRYKIIEKRQSVAFWCNPISGHATLYWYQQILGQGPKLLIQFQNNGVVDDSQLPKDRFSAERLKGVDSTLKIQPAKLEDSAVYLCASSLSRRGNTEAFFGQGTRLTVV.

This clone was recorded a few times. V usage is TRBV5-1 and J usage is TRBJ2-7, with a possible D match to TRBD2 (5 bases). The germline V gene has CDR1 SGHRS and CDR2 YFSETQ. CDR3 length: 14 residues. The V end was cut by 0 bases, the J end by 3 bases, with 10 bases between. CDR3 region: CASSLAFTSYEQYF. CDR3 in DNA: TGCGCCAGCAGCTTGGCCTTCACTAGCTACGAGCAGTACTTC.

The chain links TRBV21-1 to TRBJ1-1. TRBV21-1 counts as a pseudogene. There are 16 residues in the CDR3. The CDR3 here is CASSKKSGQPYTEAFF. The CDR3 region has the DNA TGTGCCAGCAGCAAAAAATCGGGTCAGCCGTACACTGAAGCTTTCTTT.

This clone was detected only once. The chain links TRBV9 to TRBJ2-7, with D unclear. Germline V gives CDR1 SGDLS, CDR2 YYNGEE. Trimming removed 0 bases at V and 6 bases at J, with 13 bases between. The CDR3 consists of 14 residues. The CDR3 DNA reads TGTGCCAGCAGCGTAGATTTAACCGGGTTCGAGCAGTACTTC. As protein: CASSVDLTGFEQYF.

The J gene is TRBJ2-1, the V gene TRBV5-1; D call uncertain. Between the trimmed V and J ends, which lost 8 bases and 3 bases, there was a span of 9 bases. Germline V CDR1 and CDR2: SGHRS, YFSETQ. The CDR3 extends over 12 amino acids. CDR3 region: CASDSGYNEQFF. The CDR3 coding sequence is TGCGCCAGTGACTCTGGCTACAATGAGCAGTTCTTC.

CDR3 bases: TGTGCCAGCAGCGTCGTAGCGGGAGACTACAATGAGCAGTTCTTC. Protein: CASSVVAGDYNEQFF. V gene TRBV9 combines with J gene TRBJ2-1; the match to TRBD2 covers 9 bases. Germline V gene lookup returns CDR1 SGDLS and CDR2 YYNGEE. The CDR3 is 15 residues long. The V segment lost 2 bases and the J segment 3 bases; nucleotides outside the gene matches: 3. Complete variable domain (other parts from reference TRBV9 and TRBJ2-1): DSGVTQTPKHLITATGQRVTLRCSPRSGDLSVYWYQQSLDQGLQFLIQYYNGEERAKGNILERFSAQQFPDLHSELNLSSLELGDSALYFCASSVVAGDYNEQFFGPGTRLTVL.

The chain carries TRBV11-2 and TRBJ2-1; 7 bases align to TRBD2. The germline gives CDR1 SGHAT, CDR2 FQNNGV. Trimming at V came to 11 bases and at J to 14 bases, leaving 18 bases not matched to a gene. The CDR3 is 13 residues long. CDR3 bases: TGTGCCTCTACAAGCGAAGCGGGGTTGGGGAAGTTCTTC. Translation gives CASTSEAGLGKFF. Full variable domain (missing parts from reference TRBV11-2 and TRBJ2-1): EAGVAQSPRYKIIEKRQSVAFWCNPISGHATLYWYQQILGQGPKLLIQFQNNGVVDDSQLPKDRFSAERLKGVDSTLKIQPAKLEDSAVYLCASTSEAGLGKFFGPGTRLTVL.

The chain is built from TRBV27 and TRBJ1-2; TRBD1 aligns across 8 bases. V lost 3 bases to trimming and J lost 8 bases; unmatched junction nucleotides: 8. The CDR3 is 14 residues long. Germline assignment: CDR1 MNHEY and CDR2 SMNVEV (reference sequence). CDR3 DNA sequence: TGTGCCAGCAGTTTGACAGGGGTAAAGCGAGGCTACACCTTC. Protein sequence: CASSLTGVKRGYTF.

The CDR3: CASIDSGAFYEQYF. The CDR3 DNA reads TGTGCCAGCATTGATAGCGGAGCATTCTACGAGCAGTACTTC. The chain uses TRBV2 and TRBJ2-7; perhaps TRBD2 as D (6 bases). The CDR3 is 14 amino acids. CDR1 and CDR2 (germline): SNHLY, FYNNEI. Between the trimmed V and J ends, which lost 7 bases and 3 bases, there was a span of 16 bases. The whole variable domain, remainder taken from reference TRBV2 and TRBJ2-7, is EPEVTQTPSHQVTQMGQEVILRCVPISNHLYFYWYRQILGQKVEFLVSFYNNEISEKSEIFDDQFSVERPDGSNFTLKIRSTKLEDSAMYFCASIDSGAFYEQYFGPGTRLTVT.

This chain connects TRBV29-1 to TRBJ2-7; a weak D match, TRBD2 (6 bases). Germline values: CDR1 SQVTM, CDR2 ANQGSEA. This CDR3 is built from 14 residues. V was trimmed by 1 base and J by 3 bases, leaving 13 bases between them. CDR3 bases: TGCAGCGTTGAAGGGGGTAGCGGTTTCTACGAGCAGTACTTC. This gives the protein CSVEGGSGFYEQYF.

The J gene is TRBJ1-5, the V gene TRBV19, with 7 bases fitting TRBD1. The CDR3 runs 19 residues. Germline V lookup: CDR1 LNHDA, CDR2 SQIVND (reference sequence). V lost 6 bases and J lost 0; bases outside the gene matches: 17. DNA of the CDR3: TGTGCCAGTAGGCCCGGGACAGCCAATATTTTTTATAGCAATCAGCCCCAGCATTTT. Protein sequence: CASRPGTANIFYSNQPQHF.

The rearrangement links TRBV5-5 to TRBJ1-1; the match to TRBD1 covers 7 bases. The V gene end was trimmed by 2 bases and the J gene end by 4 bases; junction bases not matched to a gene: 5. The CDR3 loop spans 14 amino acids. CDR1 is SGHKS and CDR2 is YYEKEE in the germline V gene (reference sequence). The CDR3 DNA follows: TGTGCCAGCAGCTTCAGACAGGGTGGCACTGAAGCTTTCTTT. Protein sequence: CASSFRQGGTEAFF.

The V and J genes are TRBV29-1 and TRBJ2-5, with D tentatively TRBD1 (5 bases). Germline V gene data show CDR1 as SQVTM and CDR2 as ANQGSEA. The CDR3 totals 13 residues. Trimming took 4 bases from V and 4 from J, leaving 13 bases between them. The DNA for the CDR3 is TGCAGCGTTGTCGAAGGGGCGCGAGAGACCCAGTACTTC. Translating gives CSVVEGARETQYF.

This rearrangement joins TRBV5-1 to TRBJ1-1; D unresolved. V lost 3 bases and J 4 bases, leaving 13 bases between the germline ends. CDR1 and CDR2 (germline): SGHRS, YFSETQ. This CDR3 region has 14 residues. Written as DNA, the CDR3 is TGCGCCAGCAGCTCATTCGGTTTCGGCACTGAAGCTTTCTTT. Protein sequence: CASSSFGFGTEAFF.

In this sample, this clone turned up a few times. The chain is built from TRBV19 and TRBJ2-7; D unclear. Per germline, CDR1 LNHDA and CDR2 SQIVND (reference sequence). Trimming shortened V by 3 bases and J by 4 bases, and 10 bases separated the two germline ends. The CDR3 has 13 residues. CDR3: CASSMGYGYEQYF. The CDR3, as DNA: TGTGCCAGTAGTATGGGTTACGGGTACGAGCAGTACTTC.